This T cell receptor (delta chain) was captured by sequencing in a study of gamma-delta chains in newborns, infants, children. TCRdb redid clone calling on the reads using CATT. The profile shows 6,500 to 8,000 delta-chain clones, roughly 12% of them singletons. The clonotype comes from a child who was a newborn, infant or young child, either healthy, febrile or measles-vaccinated (not recorded which). Sequencing was done on a sample of blood.

CDR3 in DNA: TGTGCCTGTGACACTGTGGGGACCCCCCAGTACACCGATAAACTCATCTTT. This gives the protein CACDTVGTPQYTDKLIF. The chain couples TRDV2 to TRDJ1; D perhaps matches TRDD3 (5 bases). Per the germline V gene, CDR1 is GEAIGNYY and CDR2 is EKD. The CDR3 runs to 17 residues. The germline V and J ends were trimmed by 1 base and 0 bases, with 17 bases remaining between them.